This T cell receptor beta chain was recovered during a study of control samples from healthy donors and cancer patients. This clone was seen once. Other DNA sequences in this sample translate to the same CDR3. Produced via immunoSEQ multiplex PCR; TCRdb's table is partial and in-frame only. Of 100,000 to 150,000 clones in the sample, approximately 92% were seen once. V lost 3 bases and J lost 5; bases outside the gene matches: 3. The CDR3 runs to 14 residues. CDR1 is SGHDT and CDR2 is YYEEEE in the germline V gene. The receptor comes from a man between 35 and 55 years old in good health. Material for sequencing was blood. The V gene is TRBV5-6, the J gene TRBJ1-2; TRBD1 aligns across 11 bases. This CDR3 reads CASSSGTGGYGYTF. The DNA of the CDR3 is TGTGCCAGCAGCTCCGGGACAGGGGGTTATGGCTACACCTTC.